This is a list of T cell receptor beta chains from one sample in a study of vaccination and CD4 T cells after COVID-19. TCRdb fed the PCR reads into MiXCR, producing one record per CDR3 protein. The data show 11,000 to 15,000 distinct CDR3 sequences, about 50% seen once. These TCRs are of unknown antigen specificity. Material: CD4+ T cells from blood, cultured in vitro. The receptor set was obtained from a human donor who had recovered from COVID-19. CDR3s leave out the opening cysteine and the closing phenylalanine or tryptophan. Some rows mark clone size as missing; the rest say once, few, many or name a class of expanded clone.

j_call v_call clone_size cdr3_aa
TRBJ1-2 TRBV10-3 few AISGRDINYGYT
TRBJ2-7 TRBV28 NA ASSLSTDEQY
TRBJ2-7 TRBV28 NA ASNQPGLGLYEQY
TRBJ2-5 TRBV7-9 NA ASSYTSGQETQY
TRBJ2-7 TRBV28 NA ASSFLNWGGLRDEQY
TRBJ2-5 TRBV7-8 NA ASSLQGQRQETQY
TRBJ1-4 TRBV20-1 NA SARDSGDREKLF
TRBJ2-7 TRBV6-1 few ASLEDDSYEQY
TRBJ2-3 TRBV28 few ASSPGGSGRGYTQY
TRBJ1-6 TRBV15 NA ATSRDWKETLH
TRBJ2-7 TRBV28 NA ASSLVAGVREQY
TRBJ2-3 TRBV6-1 NA ATLGNRGTDTQY
TRBJ1-3 TRBV10-3 NA AIGRGGNTIY
TRBJ2-5 TRBV28 NA ASSLWDRGLVGTQY
TRBJ1-2 TRBV7-2 few ASSLGARQGAYGYT
TRBJ2-3 TRBV20-1 few SASPVLDTQY
TRBJ2-7 TRBV30 NA AWSTGTDSSYEQY